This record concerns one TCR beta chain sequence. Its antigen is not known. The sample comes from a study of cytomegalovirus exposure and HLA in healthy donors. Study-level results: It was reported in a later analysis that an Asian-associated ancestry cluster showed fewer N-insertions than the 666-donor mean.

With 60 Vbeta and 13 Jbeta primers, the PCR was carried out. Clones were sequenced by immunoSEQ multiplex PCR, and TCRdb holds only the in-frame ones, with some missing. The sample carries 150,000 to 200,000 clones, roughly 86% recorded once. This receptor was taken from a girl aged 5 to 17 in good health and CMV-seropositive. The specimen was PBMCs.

Written as DNA, the CDR3 is TGTGCCAGCAGTTTTACACAGGGCGCGGGCACTGAAGCTTTCTTT. It codes for CASSFTQGAGTEAFF. The gene calls are TRBV27 and TRBJ1-1, with D possibly being TRBD1 (6 bases). V was cut by 3 bases and J by 4 bases, with 15 bases left in between. CDR1 MNHEY and CDR2 SMNVEV come from the germline V gene (reference sequence). This CDR3 has 15 residues.